This T cell receptor (beta chain) derives from a study of stem cell transplantation in POMP-related autoinflammatory disease. The protocol was immunoSEQ multiplex PCR, while the TCRdb copy is restricted to in-frame clones and leaves out a portion. The table shows about 4,900 clones, with 92% occurring only once. Study-level findings and limits: Across all analyzed T-cell subsets, patients with PRAID tended toward reduced diversity and increased clonality.

This clone appeared a single time. Its antigen is unidentified. A read error may account for a junction end that differs from germline. This CDR3 comprises 12 residues. Germline-derived CDR1 and CDR2 are SGHRS and YFSETQ. J is TRBJ1-2 and V is TRBV5-1, with no clear D. Here the sequenced sample was CD8+ T cells from PBMCs, taken after stem cell transplantation. The TCR sequence derives from a human patient with POMP-related autoinflammation and immune dysregulation (PRAID). Some T cells may be transferred from the graft donor. CDR3 sequence reads: CASSLDSLGYAF. As DNA, the CDR3 is TGCGCCAGCAGCTTAGATAGTCTGGGCTACGCCTTC.